Listed below are T cell receptor beta chains from one sample, sequenced in a study of blood T cell repertoires in COVID-19. The assay was immunoSEQ multiplex PCR, and TCRdb's table has in-frame clones only and misses some. In the table there are about 180,000 clones, about 72% of which are singletons. Sequencing was performed on PBMCs or T cells enriched from blood (not recorded which). These receptor sequences come from a woman in her forties or fifties who had recovered from COVID-19. Both conserved end residues are trimmed from each CDR3.

v_gene	j_gene	CDR3aa
TRBV9	TRBJ2-7	ASSVALGSTGRETDEQY
TRBV5-6	TRBJ1-1	ASSSTNLDKNTEAF
TRBV5-1	TRBJ2-7	ASSFGGRAYEQY
TRBV29-1	TRBJ2-1	SVTEDSNNEQF
TRBV18	TRBJ2-3	ASSRERNTQY
TRBV20-1	TRBJ1-2	SARSYGYT
TRBV4-2	TRBJ2-5	ASSHTGTSGETQY
TRBV21-1	TRBJ2-7	ATLKQGAGYEQY
TRBV11-2	TRBJ2-1	ASSLSGRANEQF
TRBV28	TRBJ2-1	ASSSPSSGSYNEQF
TRBV7-3	TRBJ1-2	ASSKSHRGDGYT
TRBV29-1	TRBJ2-1	SGEGQGGNNEQF
TRBV5-1	TRBJ2-3	ASSLVGSGSNTQY
TRBV10-3	TRBJ2-1	ATWRGSYNEQF
TRBV5-1	TRBJ2-1	ASSLGGTAYNEQF
TRBV5-1	TRBJ1-2	ASSPNRAYYGYT
TRBV30	TRBJ1-5	AWSTGGLSNQPQH
TRBV5-1	TRBJ2-2	ASSLVLTGELF
TRBV5-1	TRBJ2-1	ASSLVTSANEQF
TRBV29-1	TRBJ2-3	SVRVGAADTQY
TRBV3-1/TRBV3-2	TRBJ2-1	ASSQTYSGKHNEQF
TRBV7-3	TRBJ1-1	ASSRDRFTTEAF
TRBV12-5	TRBJ2-1	ASGLAYQRNQGLGNEQF
TRBV6-2/TRBV6-3	TRBJ1-1	ASSRTWRTEAF
TRBV5-1	TRBJ2-4	ASSSPQVKNIQY
TRBV6-5	TRBJ2-7	ASSYSTAGSYEQY
TRBV6-5	TRBJ1-6	GASGSSYNSPLH
TRBV2	TRBJ2-1	ASSQEGTSLEEQF
TRBV4-1	TRBJ2-1	ASSPQWGTSGANEQF
TRBV4-1	TRBJ2-3	ASSQDPREGGTDTQY
TRBV19	TRBJ1-2	ASSLGANYGYT
TRBV28	TRBJ2-1	ASSPVGEGRSYNEQF
TRBV28	TRBJ1-5	ASSSGQSNQPQH
TRBV5-1	TRBJ2-1	ASSTGQGVDEQF
TRBV9	TRBJ2-5	ASSARLGETQY
TRBV5-1	TRBJ2-3	ASSLWREADTQY
TRBV24-1	TRBJ2-3	ATERGQGANTQY
TRBV5-1	TRBJ1-6	ASSRDREDSPLH
TRBV13	TRBJ2-4	ASSLLLLAGVSNIQY
TRBV28	TRBJ1-1	ASSPGTEAF
TRBV3-1/TRBV3-2	TRBJ1-1	ASSQGGTEAF
TRBV7-2	TRBJ2-3	ASRLAGATDTQY
TRBV7-9	TRBJ2-1	ASSPRGLAGVDEQF
TRBV3-1/TRBV3-2	TRBJ2-7	ASTQAGALTEQY
TRBV15	TRBJ1-2	ATRTRGNYGYT
TRBV6-5	TRBJ2-2	ASDGTGAPGGELF
TRBV7-9	TRBJ1-2	ASSGGWSAANYGYT
TRBV28	TRBJ1-2	ASSLGGIPNYGYT
TRBV24-1	TRBJ1-2	ATSDTDRVGYT
TRBV6-5	TRBJ2-1	ASTPTVYNEQF
TRBV5-1	TRBJ2-7	ASSLGGGLDEQY
TRBV4-2	TRBJ1-4	ASSQGEGDRGEKLF
TRBV6-5	TRBJ2-6	ASSRAGVGANVLT
TRBV9	TRBJ2-2	ASSVGITGDTGELF
TRBV3-1/TRBV3-2	TRBJ2-3	ASSPSGSADTQY
TRBV6-6	TRBJ1-1	ASSFQGTNTEAF
TRBV19	TRBJ1-1	ASSGYTEAF
TRBV28	TRBJ2-5	ASSTRSGGSWKTQY